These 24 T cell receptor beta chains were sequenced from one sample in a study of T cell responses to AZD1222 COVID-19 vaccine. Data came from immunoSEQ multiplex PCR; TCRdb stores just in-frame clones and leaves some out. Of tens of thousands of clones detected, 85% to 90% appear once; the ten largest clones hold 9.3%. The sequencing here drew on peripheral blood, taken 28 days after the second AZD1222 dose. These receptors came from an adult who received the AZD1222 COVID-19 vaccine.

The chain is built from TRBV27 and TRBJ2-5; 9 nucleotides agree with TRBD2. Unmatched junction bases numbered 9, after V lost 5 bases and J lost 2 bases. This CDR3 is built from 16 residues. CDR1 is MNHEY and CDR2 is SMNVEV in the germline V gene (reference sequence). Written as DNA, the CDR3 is TGTGCCAGCAGTCTACTAGTGGCGGGAGGGCAAGAGACCCAGTACTTC. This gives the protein CASSLLVAGGQETQYF.

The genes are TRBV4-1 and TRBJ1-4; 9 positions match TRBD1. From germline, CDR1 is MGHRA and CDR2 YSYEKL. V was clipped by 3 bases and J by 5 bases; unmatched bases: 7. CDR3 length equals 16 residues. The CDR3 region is CASSQDVTGGNEKLFF. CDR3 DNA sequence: TGCGCCAGCAGCCAGGACGTAACAGGGGGCAATGAAAAACTGTTTTTT.

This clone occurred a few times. The CDR3 region is CANTEGVLASSPLHF. The CDR3 region has the DNA TGTGCCAACACGGAGGGGGTCCTAGCCTCTTCACCCCTCCACTTT. The V gene is TRBV2, the J gene TRBJ1-6, with D perhaps TRBD1 (6 bases). The CDR3 runs 15 residues. The germline gives CDR1 SNHLY, CDR2 FYNNEI. V was cut by 10 bases and J by 9 bases, with 22 bases left in between.

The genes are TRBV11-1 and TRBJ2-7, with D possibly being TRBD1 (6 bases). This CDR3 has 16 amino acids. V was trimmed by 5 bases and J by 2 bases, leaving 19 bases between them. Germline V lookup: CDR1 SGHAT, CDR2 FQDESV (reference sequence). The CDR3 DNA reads TGTGCCAGCAGCGTGGGACACCAACCCACGACCTACGAGCAGTACTTC. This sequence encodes CASSVGHQPTTYEQYF.

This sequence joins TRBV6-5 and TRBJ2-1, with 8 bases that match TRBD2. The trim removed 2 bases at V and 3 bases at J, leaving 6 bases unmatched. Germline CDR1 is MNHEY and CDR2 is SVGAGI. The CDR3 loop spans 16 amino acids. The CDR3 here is CASSYPGRAVYNEQFF. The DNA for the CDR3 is TGTGCCAGCAGTTACCCCGGGAGGGCCGTCTACAATGAGCAGTTCTTC.

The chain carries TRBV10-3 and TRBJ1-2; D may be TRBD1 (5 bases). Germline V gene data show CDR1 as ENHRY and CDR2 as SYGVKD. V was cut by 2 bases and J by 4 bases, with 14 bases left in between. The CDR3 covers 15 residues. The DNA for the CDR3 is TGTGCCATCAGTGAGGAGGGCAGGGCTGGCTATGGCTACACCTTC. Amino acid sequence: CAISEEGRAGYGYTF.

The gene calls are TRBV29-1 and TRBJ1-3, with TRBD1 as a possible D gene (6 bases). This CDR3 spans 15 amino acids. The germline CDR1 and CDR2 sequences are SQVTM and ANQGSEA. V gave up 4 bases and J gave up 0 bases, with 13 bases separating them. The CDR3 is CSVVGDRSSGNTIYF. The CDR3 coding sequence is TGCAGCGTTGTGGGTGACAGGAGCTCTGGAAACACCATATATTTT.

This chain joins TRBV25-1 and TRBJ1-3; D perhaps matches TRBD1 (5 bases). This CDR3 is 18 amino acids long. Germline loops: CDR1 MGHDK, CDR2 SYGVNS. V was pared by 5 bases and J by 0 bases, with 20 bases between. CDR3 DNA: TGTGCCAGCAGTTCAAACTTACAGGACCCATACTCTGGAAACACCATATATTTT. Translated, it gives CASSSNLQDPYSGNTIYF.

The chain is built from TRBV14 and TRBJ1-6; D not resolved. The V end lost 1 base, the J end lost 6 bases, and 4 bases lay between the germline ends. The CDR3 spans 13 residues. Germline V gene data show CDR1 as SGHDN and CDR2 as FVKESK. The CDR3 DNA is TGTGCCAGCAGCCAAGCCCTTAATTCACCCCTCCACTTT. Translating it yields CASSQALNSPLHF. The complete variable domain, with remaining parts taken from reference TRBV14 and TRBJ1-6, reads EAGVTQFPSHSVIEKGQTVTLRCDPISGHDNLYWYRRVMGKEIKFLLHFVKESKQDESGMPNNRFLAERTGGTYSTLKVQPAELEDSGVYFCASSQALNSPLHFGNGTRLTVT.

The CDR3, as DNA: TGTGCCAGCGGGGACCCGTGGGAGCAGTACGTC. Translating gives CASGDPWEQYV. This chain joins TRBV6-5 and TRBJ2-7; D may match TRBD1 or TRBD2 (5 bases each). The V gene's germline CDR1 is MNHEY and CDR2 SVGAGI. V shed 8 bases and J shed 7 bases, with 12 bases lying between them. This CDR3 has 11 residues.

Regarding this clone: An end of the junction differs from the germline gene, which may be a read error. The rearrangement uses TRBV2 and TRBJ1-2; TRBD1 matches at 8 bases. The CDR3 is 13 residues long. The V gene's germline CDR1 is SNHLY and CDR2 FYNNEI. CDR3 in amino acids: CASRYDRGSLVNF. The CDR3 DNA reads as TGTGCCAGCAGATACGACAGGGGATCCTTGGTTAATTTC.

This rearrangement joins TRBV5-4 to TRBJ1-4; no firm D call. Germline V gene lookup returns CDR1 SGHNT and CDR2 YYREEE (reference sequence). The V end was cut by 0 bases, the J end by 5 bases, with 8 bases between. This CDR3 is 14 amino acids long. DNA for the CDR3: TGTGCCAGCAGCTTGGGGGGAGGGAATGAAAAACTGTTTTTT. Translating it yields CASSLGGGNEKLFF.

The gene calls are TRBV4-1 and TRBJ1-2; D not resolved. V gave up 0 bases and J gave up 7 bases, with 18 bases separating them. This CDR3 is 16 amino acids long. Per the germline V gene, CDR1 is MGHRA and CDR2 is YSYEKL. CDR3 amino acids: CASSQDSVLPGFGYTF. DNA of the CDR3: TGCGCCAGCAGCCAAGATAGCGTTCTCCCAGGATTTGGCTACACCTTC.

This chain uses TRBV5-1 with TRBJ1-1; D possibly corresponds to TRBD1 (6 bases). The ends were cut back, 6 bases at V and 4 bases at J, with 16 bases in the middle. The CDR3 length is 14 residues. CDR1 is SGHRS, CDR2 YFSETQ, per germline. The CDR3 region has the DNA TGCGCCAGCATAGGGGAACCCAGGGGCACTGAAGCTTTCTTT. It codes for CASIGEPRGTEAFF. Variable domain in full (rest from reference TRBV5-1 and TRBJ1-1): KAGVTQTPRYLIKTRGQQVTLSCSPISGHRSVSWYQQTPGQGLQFLFEYFSETQRNKGNFPGRFSGRQFSNSRSEMNVSTLELGDSALYLCASIGEPRGTEAFFGQGTRLTVV.

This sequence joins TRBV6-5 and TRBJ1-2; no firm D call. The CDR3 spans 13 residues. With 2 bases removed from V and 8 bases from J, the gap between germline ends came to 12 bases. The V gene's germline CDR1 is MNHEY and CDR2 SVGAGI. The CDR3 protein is CASSYGAGKGYTF. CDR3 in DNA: TGTGCCAGCAGTTACGGTGCGGGGAAGGGCTACACCTTC.

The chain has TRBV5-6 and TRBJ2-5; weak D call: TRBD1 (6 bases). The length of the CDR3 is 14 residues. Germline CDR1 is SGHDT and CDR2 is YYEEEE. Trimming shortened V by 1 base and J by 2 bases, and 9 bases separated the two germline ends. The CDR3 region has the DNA TGTGCCAGCAGCTTGTGGGGGCAACAAGAGACCCAGTACTTC. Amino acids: CASSLWGQQETQYF.

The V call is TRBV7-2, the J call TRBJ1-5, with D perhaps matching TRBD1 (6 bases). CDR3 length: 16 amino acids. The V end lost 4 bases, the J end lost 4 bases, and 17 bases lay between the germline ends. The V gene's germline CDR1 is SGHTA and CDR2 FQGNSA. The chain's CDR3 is CASSSIYRGSNQPQHF. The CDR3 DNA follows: TGTGCCAGCAGCTCCATTTATAGGGGGAGTAATCAGCCCCAGCATTTT.

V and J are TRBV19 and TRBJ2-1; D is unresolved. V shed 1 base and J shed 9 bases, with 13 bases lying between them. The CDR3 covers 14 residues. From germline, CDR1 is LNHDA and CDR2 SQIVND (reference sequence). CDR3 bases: TGTGCCAGTAGTATAGGGGTGCGTGACTCTGAGCAGTTCTTC. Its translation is CASSIGVRDSEQFF.

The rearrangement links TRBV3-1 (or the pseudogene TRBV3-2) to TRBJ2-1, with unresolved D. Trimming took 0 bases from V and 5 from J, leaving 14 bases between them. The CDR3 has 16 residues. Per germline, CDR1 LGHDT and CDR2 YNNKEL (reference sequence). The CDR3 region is CASSQESSLGDNEQFF. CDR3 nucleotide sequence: TGTGCCAGCAGCCAAGAGTCAAGCTTGGGCGACAATGAGCAGTTCTTC.

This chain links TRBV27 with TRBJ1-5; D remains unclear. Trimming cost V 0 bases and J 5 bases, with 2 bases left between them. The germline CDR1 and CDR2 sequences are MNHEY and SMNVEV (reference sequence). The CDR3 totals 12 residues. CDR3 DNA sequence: TGTGCCAGCAGTTTATCTTATCAGCCCCAGCATTTT. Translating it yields CASSLSYQPQHF.

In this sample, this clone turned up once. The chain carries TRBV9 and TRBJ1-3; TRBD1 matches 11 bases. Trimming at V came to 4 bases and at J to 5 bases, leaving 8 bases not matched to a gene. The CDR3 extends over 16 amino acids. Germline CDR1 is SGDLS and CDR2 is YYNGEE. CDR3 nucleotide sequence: TGTGCCAGCAGCTACCGGGACAGGGGGACTAGAAACACCATATATTTT. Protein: CASSYRDRGTRNTIYF.

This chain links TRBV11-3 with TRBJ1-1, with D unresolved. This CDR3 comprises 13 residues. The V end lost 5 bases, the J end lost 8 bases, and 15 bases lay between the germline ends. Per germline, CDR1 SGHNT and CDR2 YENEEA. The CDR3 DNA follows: TGTGCCAGCAGCCCGTTCGGTGAGGGAGAAGCTTTCTTT. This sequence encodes CASSPFGEGEAFF. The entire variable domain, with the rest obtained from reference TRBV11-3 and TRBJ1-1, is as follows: EAGVVQSPRYKIIEKKQPVAFWCNPISGHNTLYWYLQNLGQGPELLIRYENEEAVDDSQLPKDRFSAERLKGVDSTLKIQPAELGDSAVYLCASSPFGEGEAFFGQGTRLTVV.

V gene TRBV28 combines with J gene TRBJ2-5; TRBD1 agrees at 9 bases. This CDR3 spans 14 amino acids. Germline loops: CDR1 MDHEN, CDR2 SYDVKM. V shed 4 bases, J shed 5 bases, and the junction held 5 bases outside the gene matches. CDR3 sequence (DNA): TGTGCCAGCAGTTCGGGACAGGGCTGGGAGACCCAGTACTTC. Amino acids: CASSSGQGWETQYF.

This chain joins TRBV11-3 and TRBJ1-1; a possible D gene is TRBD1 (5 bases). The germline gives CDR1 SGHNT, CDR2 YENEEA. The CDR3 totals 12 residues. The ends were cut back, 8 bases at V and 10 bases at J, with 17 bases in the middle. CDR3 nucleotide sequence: TGTGCCAGCGGAGGGGCTGCTTTAGGAGCTTTCTTT. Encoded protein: CASGGAALGAFF.